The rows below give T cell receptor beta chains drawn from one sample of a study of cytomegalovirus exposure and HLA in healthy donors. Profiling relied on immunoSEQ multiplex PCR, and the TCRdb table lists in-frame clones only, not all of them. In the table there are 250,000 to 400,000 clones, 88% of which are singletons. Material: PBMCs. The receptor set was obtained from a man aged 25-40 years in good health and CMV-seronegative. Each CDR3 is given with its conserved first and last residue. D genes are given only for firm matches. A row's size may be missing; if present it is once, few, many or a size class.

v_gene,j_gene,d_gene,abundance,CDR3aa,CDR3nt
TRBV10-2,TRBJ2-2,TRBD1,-,CASSAGTVGTGELFF,TGCGCCAGCAGTGCCGGGACAGTCGGCACCGGGGAGCTGTTTTTT
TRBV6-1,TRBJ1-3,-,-,CASSETWAGPGNTIYF,TGTGCCAGCAGTGAAACCTGGGCAGGGCCTGGAAACACCATATATTTT
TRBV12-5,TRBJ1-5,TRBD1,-,CASGLVQGNTGYQPQHF,TGTGCTAGTGGTTTGGTACAGGGGAATACAGGTTATCAGCCCCAGCATTTT
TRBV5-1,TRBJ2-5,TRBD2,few,CASSPGLAGGRVHF,TGCGCCAGCAGCCCAGGACTAGCGGGGGGACGCGTGCACTTC
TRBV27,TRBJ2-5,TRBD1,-,CASSPGTGETQYF,TGTGCCAGCAGTCCAGGGACAGGAGAGACCCAGTACTTC
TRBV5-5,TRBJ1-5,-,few,CASSSSGGNQPQHF,TGTGCCAGCAGCTCATCAGGGGGCAATCAGCCCCAGCATTTT
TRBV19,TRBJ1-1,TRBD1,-,CASSIGAGGNTEAFF,TGTGCCAGTAGTATAGGGGCAGGGGGCAACACTGAAGCTTTCTTT
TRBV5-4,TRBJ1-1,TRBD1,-,CASSSRDRHTEAFF,TGTGCCAGCAGCTCCCGGGACAGACACACTGAAGCTTTCTTT
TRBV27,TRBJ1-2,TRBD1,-,CASSLSGTGPYGYTF,TGTGCCAGCAGTTTATCTGGGACAGGGCCCTATGGCTACACCTTC
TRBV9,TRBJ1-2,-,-,CASSVGVGAGDGYTF,TGTGCCAGCAGCGTAGGGGTTGGGGCAGGGGATGGCTACACCTTC
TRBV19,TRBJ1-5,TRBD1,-,CASTQGGQGKPYSNQPQHF,TGTGCCAGTACCCAAGGCGGACAGGGGAAACCATATAGCAATCAGCCCCAGCATTTT
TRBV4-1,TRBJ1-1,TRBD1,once,CASSQDRGNRGRSDTEAFF,TGCGCCAGCAGCCAAGATCGCGGAAACAGGGGCAGAAGTGACACTGAAGCTTTCTTT
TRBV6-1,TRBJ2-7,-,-,CASSESRTAEAYEQYF,TGTGCCAGCAGTGAGTCCCGGACCGCGGAGGCCTACGAGCAGTACTTC
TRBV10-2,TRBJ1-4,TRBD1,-,CASSVGTGGGNEKLFF,TGCGCCAGCAGCGTGGGGACAGGGGGAGGGAATGAAAAACTGTTTTTT
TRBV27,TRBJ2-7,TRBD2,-,CASRKLAGDHEQYF,TGTGCCAGCAGGAAACTAGCGGGGGATCACGAGCAGTACTTC
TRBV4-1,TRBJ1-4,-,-,CASSQDLDPAKLFF,TGCGCCAGCAGCCAAGATCTAGACCCGGCGAAACTGTTTTTT
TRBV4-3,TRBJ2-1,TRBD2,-,CASSQRGGVGIFF,TGCGCCAGCAGCCAACGGGGGGGCGTGGGTATATTCTTC
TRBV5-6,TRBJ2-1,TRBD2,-,CASSKLPGLAGLRDEQFF,TGTGCCAGCAGCAAACTTCCGGGACTAGCGGGGTTGAGGGATGAGCAGTTCTTC
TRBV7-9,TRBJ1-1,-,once,CASRYGTTGINTEAFF,TGTGCCAGCAGATACGGAACAACAGGGATCAACACTGAAGCTTTCTTT
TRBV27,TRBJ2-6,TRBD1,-,CASSSRQQGAGANVLTF,TGTGCCAGCAGTTCACGGCAACAGGGGGCTGGGGCCAACGTCCTGACTTTC
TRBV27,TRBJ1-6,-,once,CASSFVRGGNSPLHF,TGTGCCAGCAGTTTTGTGCGGGGGGGTAATTCACCCCTCCACTTT
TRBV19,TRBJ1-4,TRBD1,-,CASSIGDRNNEKLFF,TGTGCCAGTAGTATAGGGGACAGAAATAATGAAAAACTGTTTTTT
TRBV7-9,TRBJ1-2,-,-,CAEGTPPNYGYTF,TGTGCCGAGGGGACACCCCCTAACTATGGCTACACCTTC
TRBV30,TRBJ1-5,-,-,CAWAAGGSNQPQHF,TGTGCCTGGGCAGCGGGAGGTAGCAATCAGCCCCAGCATTTT